Reported below is one T cell receptor beta chain. Its antigen is still unknown. The identical CDR3 is also encoded by other nucleotide sequences in the sample. Germline-derived CDR1 and CDR2 are LNHNV and YYDKDF (reference sequence). This CDR3 comprises 13 residues. V lost 0 bases and J lost 4, with 7 bases in between. The data were obtained in a study of graft-versus-host responses after intestinal transplantation. In the study overall: Grafts that recipients had were multivisceral, liver-intestinal, or isolated intestinal transplants. Anti-thymocyte globulin was used for induction in all recipients, who then took tacrolimus and steroids for 2 to 4 years.

Study-level findings and limits: The marrow of recipients harbored GvH clones, and ileum or blood showed some of them first. Early post-transplant HvG declines tracked with peak circulating GvH clone levels.

The repertoire was sequenced with immunoSEQ multiplex PCR; TCRdb's copy has only in-frame clones and lacks some. The table includes tens of thousands of clones, roughly 92% detected once. The chain is built from TRBV15 and TRBJ2-7; the D is unclear. The material sequenced was unstimulated CD4+ T cells sorted from spleen or lymph node cells, taken before intestinal transplant. This receptor was obtained from a human donor who received an intestinal transplant. The CDR3 DNA follows: TGTGCCACCAGCAGAGATCGGAGTTACGAGCAGTACTTC. As protein: CATSRDRSYEQYF.